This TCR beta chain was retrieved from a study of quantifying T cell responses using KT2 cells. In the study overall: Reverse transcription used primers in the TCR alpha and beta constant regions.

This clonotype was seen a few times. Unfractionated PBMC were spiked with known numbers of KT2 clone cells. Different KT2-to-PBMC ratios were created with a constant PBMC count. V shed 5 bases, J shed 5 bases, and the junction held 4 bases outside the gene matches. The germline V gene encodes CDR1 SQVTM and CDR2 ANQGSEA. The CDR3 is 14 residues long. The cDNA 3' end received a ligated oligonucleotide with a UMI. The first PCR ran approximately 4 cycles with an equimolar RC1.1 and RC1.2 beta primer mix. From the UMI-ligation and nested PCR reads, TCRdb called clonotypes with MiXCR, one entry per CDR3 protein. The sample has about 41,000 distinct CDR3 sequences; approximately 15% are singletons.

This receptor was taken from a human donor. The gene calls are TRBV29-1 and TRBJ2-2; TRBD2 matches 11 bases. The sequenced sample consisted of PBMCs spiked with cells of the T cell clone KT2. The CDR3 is CSVRSSGGTGELFF. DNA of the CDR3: TGCAGCGTTCGTTCTAGCGGGGGGACCGGGGAGCTGTTTTTT.